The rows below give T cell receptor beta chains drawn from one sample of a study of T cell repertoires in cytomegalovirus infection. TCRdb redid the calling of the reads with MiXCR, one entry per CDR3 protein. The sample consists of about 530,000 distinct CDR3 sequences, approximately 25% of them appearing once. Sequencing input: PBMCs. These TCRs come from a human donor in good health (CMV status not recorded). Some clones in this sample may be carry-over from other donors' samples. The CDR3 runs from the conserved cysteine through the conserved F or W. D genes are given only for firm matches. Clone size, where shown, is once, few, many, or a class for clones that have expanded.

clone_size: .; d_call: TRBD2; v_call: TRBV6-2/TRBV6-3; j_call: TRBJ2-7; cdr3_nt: TGTGCCAGCAGTTACTCCGGGACTAGCAGGGACGAGCAGTACTTC; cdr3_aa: CASSYSGTSRDEQYF
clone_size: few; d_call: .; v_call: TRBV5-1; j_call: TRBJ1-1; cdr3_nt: TGCGCCAGCAGCCGACAGGTCCGGGACACTGAAGCTTTCTTT; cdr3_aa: CASSRQVRDTEAFF
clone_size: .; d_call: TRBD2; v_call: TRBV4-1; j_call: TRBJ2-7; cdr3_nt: TGCGCCAGCAGCCATTACATTAGCGGGAGAAAATACGAGCAGTACTTC; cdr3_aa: CASSHYISGRKYEQYF
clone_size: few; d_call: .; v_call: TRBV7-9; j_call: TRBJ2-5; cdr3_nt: TGTGCCAGCAGCTTAGGGACCCAGCGGCAAGACCAAGAGACCCAGTACTTC; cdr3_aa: CASSLGTQRQDQETQYF
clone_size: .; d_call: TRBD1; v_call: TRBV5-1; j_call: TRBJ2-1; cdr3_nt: TGCGCCAGCAGCTTGGGAGGGGGCGCGACCTTCTTC; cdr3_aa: CASSLGGGATFF
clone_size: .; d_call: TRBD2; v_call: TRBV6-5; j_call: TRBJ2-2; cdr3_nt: TGTGCCAGCAGTTACGGGGAGGGCACCGGGGAGCTGTTTTTT; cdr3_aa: CASSYGEGTGELFF
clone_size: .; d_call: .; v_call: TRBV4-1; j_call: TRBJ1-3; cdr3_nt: TGCGCCAGCAGCTACCGACACCAGAGCTCTGGAAACACCATATATTTT; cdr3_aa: CASSYRHQSSGNTIYF
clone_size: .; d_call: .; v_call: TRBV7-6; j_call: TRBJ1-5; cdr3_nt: TGTGCCAGCAGCTTGTGGCTGGGCACGGACTACAATCAGCCCCAGCATTTT; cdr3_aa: CASSLWLGTDYNQPQHF
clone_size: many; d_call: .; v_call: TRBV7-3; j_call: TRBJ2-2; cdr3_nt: TGTGCCAGCAGCTCCAATTATGCCGGGGAGCTGTTTTTT; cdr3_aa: CASSSNYAGELFF
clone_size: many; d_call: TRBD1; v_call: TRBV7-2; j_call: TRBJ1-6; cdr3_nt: TGTGCCAGCAGCCTGACAGGGGTTAATTCACCCCTCCACTTT; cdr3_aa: CASSLTGVNSPLHF
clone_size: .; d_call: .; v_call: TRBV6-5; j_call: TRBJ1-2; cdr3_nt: TGTGCCAGCAAAATACAGGAGCTTGGTCTTGGCTACACCTTC; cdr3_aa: CASKIQELGLGYTF
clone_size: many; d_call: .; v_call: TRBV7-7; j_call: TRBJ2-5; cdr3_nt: TGTGCTAGCAGCTTGTCGGCTTCTGGGGAGACCCAGTACTTC; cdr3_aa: CASSLSASGETQYF
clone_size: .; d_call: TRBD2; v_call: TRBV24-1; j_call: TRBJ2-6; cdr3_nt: TGTGCCACCAGTGATTTAGCGGGGCCTGGGGCCAACGTCCTGACTTTC; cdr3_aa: CATSDLAGPGANVLTF
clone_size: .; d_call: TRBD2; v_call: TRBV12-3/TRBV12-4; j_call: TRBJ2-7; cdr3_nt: TGTGCCAGCAGTCGGACTAGCGGGAGTTATTTTTACCACGAGCAGTACTTC; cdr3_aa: CASSRTSGSYFYHEQYF
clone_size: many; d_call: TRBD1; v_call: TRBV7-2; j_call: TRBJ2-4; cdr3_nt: TGTGCCAGCAGCCCCGACAGGGGTCATGGCATTCAGTACTTC; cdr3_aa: CASSPDRGHGIQYF
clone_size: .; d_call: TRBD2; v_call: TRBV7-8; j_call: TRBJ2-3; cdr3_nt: TGTGCCAGCAGCTTAGCCCCCGACTGGGGGGGAACAGGCACAGATACGCAGTATTTT; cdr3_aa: CASSLAPDWGGTGTDTQYF
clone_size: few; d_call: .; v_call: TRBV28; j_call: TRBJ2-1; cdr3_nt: TGTGCCAGCAGTTTGGGTACATTCCAGCGGGTTCCTTATAGTCTTTACAATGAGCAGTTCTTC; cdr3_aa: CASSLGTFQRVPYSLYNEQFF
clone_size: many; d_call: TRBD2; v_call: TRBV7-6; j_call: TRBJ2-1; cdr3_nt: TGTGCCAGCAGCTTAGATCATCCTAGCGGGAGGAAAAATGAGCAGTTCTTC; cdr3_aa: CASSLDHPSGRKNEQFF
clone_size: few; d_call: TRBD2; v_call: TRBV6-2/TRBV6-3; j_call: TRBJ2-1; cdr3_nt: TGTGCCAGCAGCAATACCGGGACTAGCGGGAGATATGAGCAGTTCTTC; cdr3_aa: CASSNTGTSGRYEQFF
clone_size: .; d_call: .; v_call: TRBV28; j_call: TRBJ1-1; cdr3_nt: TGTGCCAGCAGTTCAGAGGGGGGGAGGACTGAAGCTTTCTTT; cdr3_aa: CASSSEGGRTEAFF
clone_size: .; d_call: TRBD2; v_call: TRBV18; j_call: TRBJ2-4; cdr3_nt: TGTGCCAGCTCACGGGGACTAGCGGCTGAAAACATTCAGTACTTC; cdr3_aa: CASSRGLAAENIQYF
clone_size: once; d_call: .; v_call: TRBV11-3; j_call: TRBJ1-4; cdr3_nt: TGTGCCAGCAGCTTCCGGGCCGGGGAAAAACTGTTTTTT; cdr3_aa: CASSFRAGEKLFF